A single sample is the source of the 21 T cell receptor beta chains below, sequenced in a study of blood T cell repertoires in COVID-19. Measured with immunoSEQ multiplex PCR; TCRdb has only the in-frame clones, and not every one. The sample carries around 99,000 clones, roughly 82% recorded once. Sequenced sample: peripheral blood. The receptors derive from a woman of 80 years or more with active or convalescent COVID-19.

V is TRBV14 and J is TRBJ2-5; TRBD2 matches at 11 bases. The V segment lost 1 base and the J segment 1 base; nucleotides outside the gene matches: 8. Germline values: CDR1 SGHDN, CDR2 FVKESK. CDR3 size: 18 residues. The CDR3 sequence is CASSQGNSGRGFQETQYF. CDR3 DNA sequence: TGTGCCAGCAGCCAAGGGAATAGCGGGAGGGGTTTCCAAGAGACCCAGTACTTC.

The gene calls are TRBV5-4 and TRBJ2-6, with 7 nucleotides matching TRBD2. V shed 5 bases, J shed 0 bases, and the junction held 5 bases outside the gene matches. CDR1 and CDR2 (germline): SGHNT, YYREEE (reference sequence). This CDR3 comprises 16 residues. The CDR3 region is CASRAGGTSGANVLTF. In DNA form, the CDR3 reads TGTGCCAGCAGAGCCGGGGGGACCTCTGGGGCCAACGTCCTGACTTTC.

The gene calls are TRBV3-1 (or the pseudogene TRBV3-2) and TRBJ2-5, with 7 bases matching TRBD1. The CDR3 totals 14 residues. Germline values: CDR1 LGHDT, CDR2 YNNKEL (reference sequence). V gave up 4 bases and J gave up 3 bases; unmatched junction bases: 5. The CDR3: CASSRTGAEETQYF. The CDR3, as DNA: TGTGCCAGCAGCCGGACAGGAGCAGAAGAGACCCAGTACTTC.

This clone was detected a few times. The gene calls are TRBV5-4 and TRBJ1-6; 7 bases agree with TRBD1. This CDR3 has 15 amino acids. With 0 bases clipped from V and 7 bases from J, the junction kept 4 bases outside the gene matches. CDR1 and CDR2 (germline): SGHNT, YYREEE (reference sequence). The CDR3 DNA follows: TGTGCCAGCAGCTTGGAGGGGGCCGGGAATTCACCCCTCCACTTT. It encodes CASSLEGAGNSPLHF.

The rearrangement uses TRBV7-9 and TRBJ1-1; possibly TRBD1 for D (5 bases). There are 14 residues in the CDR3. V was cut by 2 bases and J by 5 bases, with 12 bases left in between. The germline V gene has CDR1 SEHNR and CDR2 FQNEAQ (reference sequence). CDR3 bases: TGTGCCAGCAGCTTAATGCTGGGGGGTACTGAAGCTTTCTTT. Protein product: CASSLMLGGTEAFF. The full variable domain, its missing parts supplied by reference TRBV7-9 and TRBJ1-1, is DTGVSQNPRHKITKRGQNVTFRCDPISEHNRLYWYRQTLGQGPEFLTYFQNEAQLEKSRLLSDRFSAERPKGSFSTLEIQRTEQGDSAMYLCASSLMLGGTEAFFGQGTRLTVV.

The chain uses TRBV5-1 and TRBJ1-2; TRBD1 matches 9 bases. V lost 4 bases, J lost 5 bases, and 3 bases stayed unmatched. CDR3 length equals 13 residues. The germline CDR1 and CDR2 sequences are SGHRS and YFSETQ. The DNA of the CDR3 is TGCGCCAGCAGCGCGGGACAGGGATATGGCTACACCTTC. Translating it yields CASSAGQGYGYTF.

The genes are TRBV29-1 and TRBJ2-3; tentative D call: TRBD2 (6 bases). The V and J ends lost 5 bases and 3 bases respectively, with 18 bases between them. CDR3 length: 15 residues. In germline, CDR1 is SQVTM, CDR2 ANQGSEA. The CDR3 DNA sequence: TGCAGCGTTATCCGGGGGTCTAGAGGTACAGATACGCAGTATTTT. Its protein product is CSVIRGSRGTDTQYF.

This sequence joins TRBV3-1 (or the pseudogene TRBV3-2) and TRBJ2-5, with a weak D call TRBD2 (5 bases). Germline-derived CDR1 and CDR2 are LGHDT and YNNKEL (reference sequence). The ends were cut back, 1 base at V and 6 bases at J, with 15 bases in the middle. CDR3 size: 15 residues. DNA for the CDR3: TGTGCCAGCAGCCAAGGGCTCGGAGGTGTAAAGACCCAGTACTTC. This codes for CASSQGLGGVKTQYF.

The rearrangement joins TRBV30 to TRBJ2-7, with no clear D. CDR3 length: 13 residues. Trimming took 0 bases from V and 2 from J, leaving 8 bases between them. Germline V gene lookup returns CDR1 GTSNPN and CDR2 SVGIG (reference sequence). CDR3 sequence reads: CAWSVPATYEQYF. DNA of the CDR3: TGTGCCTGGAGTGTCCCCGCGACCTACGAGCAGTACTTC.

V gene TRBV19 combines with J gene TRBJ2-3; possible D gene TRBD2, 6 bases. The CDR3 covers 15 residues. Germline V gives CDR1 LNHDA, CDR2 SQIVND (reference sequence). With 2 bases removed from V and 2 bases from J, the gap between germline ends came to 11 bases. In nucleotides, the CDR3 is TGTGCCAGTAGTATAAGGTGGGGGGTCACAGATACGCAGTATTTT. Encoded protein: CASSIRWGVTDTQYF.

The chain recombines TRBV6-4 with TRBJ2-3; TRBD2 is a possible D gene (5 bases). The CDR3 spans 13 residues. V lost 6 bases and J 3 bases, leaving 10 bases between the germline ends. Per the germline V gene, CDR1 is MRHNA and CDR2 is SNTAGT. The CDR3 coding sequence is TGTGCCAGCAGCGTTACTAGGACAGATACGCAGTATTTT. Encoded protein: CASSVTRTDTQYF.

This chain joins TRBV18 and TRBJ2-2; 11 positions agree with TRBD2. The germline CDR1 and CDR2 sequences are KGHSH and LQKENI. The CDR3 is made up of 17 amino acids. V gave up 6 bases and J gave up 1 base; unmatched junction bases: 7. CDR3 region: CASSHTGLAENTGELFF. CDR3 DNA sequence: TGTGCCAGCTCTCATACGGGACTAGCGGAGAACACCGGGGAGCTGTTTTTT.

The chain is built from TRBV5-1 and TRBJ1-4; no firm D call. Germline-derived CDR1 and CDR2 are SGHRS and YFSETQ. The CDR3 consists of 14 residues. The germline V and J ends were trimmed by 0 bases and 4 bases, with 7 bases remaining between them. The CDR3 coding sequence is TGCGCCAGCAGCTTGGGGCCCGTTAATGAAAAACTGTTTTTT. This codes for CASSLGPVNEKLFF.

This chain uses TRBV7-3 with TRBJ2-3, with D perhaps TRBD2 (6 bases). The CDR3 extends over 15 amino acids. Trimming took off 2 bases at V and 6 bases at J, with 15 bases between the two ends. Per germline, CDR1 SGHTA and CDR2 FQGTGA. CDR3 protein: CASSLWGDPVDTQYF. The CDR3 bases are TGTGCCAGCAGCTTATGGGGGGACCCCGTGGATACGCAGTATTTT.

V gene TRBV5-1 combines with J gene TRBJ1-4, with 9 bases fitting TRBD1. Germline loops: CDR1 SGHRS, CDR2 YFSETQ. Germline trimming cut 3 bases from V and 5 bases from J; bases unmatched to any gene: 5. This CDR3 region has 15 residues. CDR3 DNA: TGCGCCAGCAGCTCCACCGGGACAGGGAATGAAAAACTGTTTTTT. This codes for CASSSTGTGNEKLFF. The complete variable domain, with remaining parts taken from reference TRBV5-1 and TRBJ1-4, reads KAGVTQTPRYLIKTRGQQVTLSCSPISGHRSVSWYQQTPGQGLQFLFEYFSETQRNKGNFPGRFSGRQFSNSRSEMNVSTLELGDSALYLCASSSTGTGNEKLFFGSGTQLSVL.

This chain links TRBV5-1 with TRBJ2-3, with 11 bases fitting TRBD1. Germline assignment: CDR1 SGHRS and CDR2 YFSETQ. This CDR3 is built from 17 residues. With V trimmed by 2 bases and J by 3 bases, 8 bases remained unmatched. As DNA, the CDR3 is TGCGCCAGCAGCTTCCGGACAGGGGGCTTTACTACAGATACGCAGTATTTT. It translates to CASSFRTGGFTTDTQYF.

The chain is built from TRBV7-6 and TRBJ1-3; unclear D gene. The V gene lost 4 bases and the J gene lost 10 bases, with 8 bases spanning the gap. Germline V gene lookup returns CDR1 SGHVS and CDR2 FNYEAQ. CDR3 length: 11 amino acids. The CDR3 nucleotides are TGTGCCAGCAGCTCCACTTTGACCATATATTTT. Translation gives CASSSTLTIYF.

This chain joins TRBV18 and TRBJ2-7; weak D call: TRBD1 (5 bases). CDR1 is KGHSH and CDR2 is LQKENI in the germline V gene. Trimming took off 4 bases at V and 3 bases at J, with 7 bases between the two ends. The CDR3 is made up of 12 amino acids. CDR3 nucleotides: TGTGCCAGCTCACAGGACAACTACGAGCAGTACTTC. This encodes CASSQDNYEQYF.

This clone has a handful of counts. This chain joins TRBV11-3 and TRBJ2-1; 7 bases are a match to TRBD2. This CDR3 comprises 15 residues. J was trimmed by 10 bases and V by 5 bases; bases with no gene match: 14. CDR1 and CDR2 from the germline V gene are SGHNT and YENEEA. The CDR3 here is CASSPRLAGEREQFF. The CDR3 DNA sequence: TGTGCCAGCAGCCCCAGACTAGCAGGAGAACGGGAGCAGTTCTTC.

CDR3 residues: CASSLAGKAFSSSYEQYF. In nucleotides, the CDR3 is TGCGCCAGCAGCTTGGCCGGGAAGGCTTTTTCCAGCTCCTACGAGCAGTACTTC. V and J are TRBV5-1 and TRBJ2-7; a possible D gene is TRBD2 (5 bases). The CDR3 runs 18 residues. Germline CDR1 is SGHRS and CDR2 is YFSETQ. Trimming took 0 bases from V and 0 from J, leaving 19 bases between them.

The chain uses TRBV7-2 and TRBJ2-1; 11 bases fit TRBD2. The germline V gene has CDR1 SGHTA and CDR2 FQGNSA. The CDR3 runs 18 residues. V lost 2 bases and J lost 3; bases outside the gene matches: 9. The CDR3 protein is CASSLSLAGGGNYNEQFF. The CDR3 DNA reads TGTGCCAGCAGCTTATCGCTAGCGGGAGGAGGGAACTACAATGAGCAGTTCTTC.